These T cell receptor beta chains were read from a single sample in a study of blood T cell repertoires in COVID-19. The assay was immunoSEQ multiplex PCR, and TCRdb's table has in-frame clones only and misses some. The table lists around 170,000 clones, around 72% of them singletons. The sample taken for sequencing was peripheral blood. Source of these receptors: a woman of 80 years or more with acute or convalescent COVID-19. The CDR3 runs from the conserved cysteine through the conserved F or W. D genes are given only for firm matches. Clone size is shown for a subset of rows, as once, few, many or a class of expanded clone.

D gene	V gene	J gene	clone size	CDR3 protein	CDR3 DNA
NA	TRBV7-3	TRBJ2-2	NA	CASSLTQDTSNTGELFF	TGTGCCAGCAGCTTAACTCAGGACACTTCGAACACCGGGGAGCTGTTTTTT
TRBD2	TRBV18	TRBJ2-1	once	CASSPPGYLSGRPEKRVHEQFF	TGTGCCAGCTCACCACCGGGGTATCTCAGCGGGAGACCTGAGAAACGGGTGCATGAGCAGTTCTTC
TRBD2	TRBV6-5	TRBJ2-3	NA	CASRRTMGLPDQYF	TGTGCCAGCAGGAGAACTATGGGACTACCCGACCAGTATTTT
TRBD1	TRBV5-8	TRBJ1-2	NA	CASRRGQGTGYTF	TGTGCCAGCAGACGAGGACAGGGAACTGGCTACACCTTC
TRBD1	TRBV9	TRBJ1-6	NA	CASSGQGPYNSPLHF	TGTGCCAGCAGCGGACAGGGTCCCTATAATTCACCCCTCCACTTT
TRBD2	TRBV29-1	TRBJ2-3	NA	CSVAEVGSGASDTQYF	TGCAGCGTTGCAGAGGTTGGTAGCGGGGCATCAGATACGCAGTATTTT
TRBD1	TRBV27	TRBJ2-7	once	CASQDRESSYEQYF	TGTGCCAGCCAAGACAGGGAAAGCTCCTACGAGCAGTACTTC
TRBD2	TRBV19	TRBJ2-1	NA	CASSPLAGLGSNEQFF	TGTGCCAGTAGTCCTCTAGCGGGATTAGGATCCAATGAGCAGTTCTTC
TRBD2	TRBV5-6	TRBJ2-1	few	CASSSTGTSDIYNEQFF	TGTGCCAGCAGTAGTACCGGGACTAGCGATATCTACAATGAGCAGTTCTTC
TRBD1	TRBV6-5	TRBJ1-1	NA	CASRRTGGMNTEAFF	TGTGCCAGCAGAAGGACAGGGGGCATGAACACTGAAGCTTTCTTT
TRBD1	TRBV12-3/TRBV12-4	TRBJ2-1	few	CASHQQGWGEQFF	TGTGCCAGCCATCAACAGGGGTGGGGTGAGCAGTTCTTC
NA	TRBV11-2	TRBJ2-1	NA	CASSSIRGYNEQFF	TGTGCCAGCAGCTCAATTCGGGGTTACAATGAGCAGTTCTTC
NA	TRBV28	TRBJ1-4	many	CASNPGGAEKLFF	TGTGCCAGCAACCCGGGGGGGGCTGAAAAACTGTTTTTT
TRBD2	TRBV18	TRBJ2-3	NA	CASSPDAGTSAYF	TGTGCCAGCTCACCGGATGCCGGGACTAGCGCGTATTTT
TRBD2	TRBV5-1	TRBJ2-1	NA	CASSLGTRYNEQFF	TGCGCCAGCAGCTTGGGGACTAGGTACAATGAGCAGTTCTTC
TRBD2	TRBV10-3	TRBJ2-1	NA	CAISQGLAGGSYNEQFF	TGTGCCATCAGCCAGGGGCTAGCGGGGGGCTCCTACAATGAGCAGTTCTTC
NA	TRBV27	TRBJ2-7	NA	CAASVAGHLNEQYF	TGTGCCGCGTCAGTCGCAGGGCATCTGAACGAGCAGTACTTC
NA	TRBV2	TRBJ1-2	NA	CASSERRGFYGYTF	TGTGCCAGCAGTGAAAGGCGGGGCTTCTATGGCTACACCTTC
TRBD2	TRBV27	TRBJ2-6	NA	CASSLSIAGALSGANVLTF	TGTGCCAGCAGTTTATCGATAGCGGGAGCTCTATCTGGGGCCAACGTCCTGACTTTC
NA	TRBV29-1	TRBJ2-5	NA	CSTAGQSETQYF	TGCAGCACAGCGGGACAATCGGAGACCCAGTACTTC
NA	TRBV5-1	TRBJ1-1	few	CASSLFTSNTEAFF	TGCGCCAGCAGCTTGTTTACCAGTAACACTGAAGCTTTCTTT
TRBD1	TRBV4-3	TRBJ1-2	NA	CASSHDRQGPTGYTF	TGCGCCAGCAGCCATGATCGACAGGGGCCTACCGGCTACACCTTC
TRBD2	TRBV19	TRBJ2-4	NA	CASSIPSGINIQYF	TGTGCCAGTAGTATCCCTAGCGGGATAAACATTCAGTACTTC
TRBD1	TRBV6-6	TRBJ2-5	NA	CASSTGQAIGTQYF	TGTGCCAGCAGTACAGGACAGGCGATAGGGACCCAGTACTTC
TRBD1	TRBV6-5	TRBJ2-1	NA	CASYSGQGLLSEQFF	TGTGCCAGCTATTCCGGACAGGGCCTGCTCTCTGAGCAGTTCTTC
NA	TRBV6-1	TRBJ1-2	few	CASSEQGLGYTF	TGTGCCAGCAGTGAACAGGGGCTGGGCTACACCTTC
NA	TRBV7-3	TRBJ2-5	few	CASSDAGTQETQYF	TGTGCCAGCAGCGACGCGGGGACCCAAGAGACCCAGTACTTC
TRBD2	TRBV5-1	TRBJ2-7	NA	CASSLASSSGGRAYEQYF	TGCGCCAGCAGCTTGGCCTCTTCTAGCGGGGGTCGGGCCTACGAGCAGTACTTC
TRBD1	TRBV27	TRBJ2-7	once	CASTAQGQGIKQYF	TGTGCCAGCACCGCCCAGGGACAGGGCATCAAGCAGTACTTC
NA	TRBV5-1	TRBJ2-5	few	CASSLDRPDGTQYF	TGCGCCAGCAGCTTGGACAGACCGGATGGGACCCAGTACTTC
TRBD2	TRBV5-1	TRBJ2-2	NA	CASSLGQREGLNTGELFF	TGCGCCAGCAGCTTGGGCCAGCGGGAGGGCCTGAACACCGGGGAGCTGTTTTTT
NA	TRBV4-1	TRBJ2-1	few	CASSSGENEQFF	TGCGCCAGCAGCTCAGGGGAAAATGAGCAGTTCTTC
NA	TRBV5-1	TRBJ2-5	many	CASSISRGQIQETQYF	TGCGCCAGCAGCATATCCAGGGGTCAGATTCAAGAGACCCAGTACTTC
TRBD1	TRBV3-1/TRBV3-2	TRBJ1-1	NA	CASSQDIFGQGRTEAFF	TGTGCCAGCAGCCAAGATATCTTCGGACAGGGGCGAACTGAAGCTTTCTTT
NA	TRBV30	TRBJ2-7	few	CAWSVGRSYEQYF	TGTGCCTGGAGTGTGGGCAGATCCTACGAGCAGTACTTC
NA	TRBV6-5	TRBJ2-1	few	CASSTRTAGNEQFF	TGTGCCAGCAGTACCCGGACAGCCGGCAATGAGCAGTTCTTC
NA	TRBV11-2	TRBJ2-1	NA	CASSLRLAHNEQFF	TGTGCCAGCAGCTTACGCCTAGCGCACAATGAGCAGTTCTTC
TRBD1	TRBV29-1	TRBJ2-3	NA	CSGAVRTGVYTDTQYF	TGCAGCGGAGCCGTCCGGACAGGGGTCTACACAGATACGCAGTATTTT
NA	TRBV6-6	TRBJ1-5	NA	CASNSGIGNQPQHF	TGTGCCAGCAATTCCGGGATTGGCAATCAGCCCCAGCATTTT
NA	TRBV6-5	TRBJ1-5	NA	CASRPGQPQHF	TGTGCCAGCAGACCAGGTCAGCCCCAGCATTTT
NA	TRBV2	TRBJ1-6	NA	CASSEGQPGGSPLHF	TGTGCCAGCAGTGAAGGACAGCCGGGTGGTTCACCCCTCCACTTT
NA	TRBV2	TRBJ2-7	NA	CASSVQYEQYF	TGTGCCAGCAGTGTACAATACGAGCAGTACTTC
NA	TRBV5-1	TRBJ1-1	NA	CASSLGAGGNTEAFF	TGCGCCAGCAGCTTAGGTGCAGGTGGAAACACTGAAGCTTTCTTT
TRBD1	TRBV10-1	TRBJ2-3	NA	CASRDGQGRTDTQYF	TGCGCCAGCAGGGATGGACAGGGGCGCACAGATACGCAGTATTTT
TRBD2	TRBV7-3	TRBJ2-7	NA	CASSLIGTSASEQYF	TGTGCCAGCAGCTTAATCGGGACTAGTGCCTCCGAGCAGTACTTC
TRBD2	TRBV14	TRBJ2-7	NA	CASSQVLAGGGEQYF	TGTGCCAGCAGCCAAGTTCTAGCGGGAGGAGGCGAGCAGTACTTC
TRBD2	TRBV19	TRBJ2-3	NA	CASSTSGSTDTQYF	TGTGCCAGTAGTACTAGCGGGAGCACAGATACGCAGTATTTT